The 21 T cell receptor beta chains below were found in one sample sequenced in a study of shared clonotypes between healthy human individuals. Clones were sequenced by immunoSEQ multiplex PCR, and TCRdb holds only the in-frame ones, with some missing. The data contain roughly 410,000 clones, just over 95% of them singletons. Sequencing was done on a sample of memory CD8+ T cells sorted from blood. Subset: CD45RO+ cells pooled with CCR7-negative TemRA cells. These receptors came from a man aged 30 to 45 in good health.

This rearrangement joins TRBV9 to TRBJ1-1; no firm D call. V lost 0 bases to trimming and J lost 1 base, with 7 bases between them. This CDR3 is built from 14 residues. Germline assignment: CDR1 SGDLS and CDR2 YYNGEE. CDR3 sequence reads: CASSVEVRNTEAFF. CDR3 sequence (DNA): TGTGCCAGCAGCGTAGAAGTCCGGAACACTGAAGCTTTCTTT.

This clone has only one observation. This chain connects TRBV2 to TRBJ2-2; weak D call: TRBD1 (7 bases). Germline CDR1 and CDR2: SNHLY and FYNNEI. CDR3 length equals 15 residues. Trimming pared 5 bases from V and 3 bases from J, leaving 13 bases between. The DNA of the CDR3 is TGTGCCAGCAGTCTCCAGGGGGGAGACACCGGGGAGCTGTTTTTT. Its protein product is CASSLQGGDTGELFF. Filled out from reference TRBV2 and TRBJ2-2, the complete variable domain reads EPEVTQTPSHQVTQMGQEVILRCVPISNHLYFYWYRQILGQKVEFLVSFYNNEISEKSEIFDDQFSVERPDGSNFTLKIRSTKLEDSAMYFCASSLQGGDTGELFFGEGSRLTVL.

The chain has TRBV28 and TRBJ1-2, with D possibly TRBD1 on 5 matching bases. V lost 8 bases and J lost 4, with 17 bases in between. This CDR3 has 14 residues. CDR1 is MDHEN, CDR2 SYDVKM, per germline. CDR3 nucleotide sequence: TGTGCCAGCCGGTCACAGGAGCCCCGCTATGGCTACACCTTC. This translates into CASRSQEPRYGYTF.

The chain couples TRBV15 to TRBJ2-7; 7 bases map to TRBD2. V was pared by 4 bases and J by 4 bases, with 10 bases of the junction left unmatched. The CDR3 contains 15 residues. Germline CDR1 and CDR2: LNHNV and YYDKDF (reference sequence). CDR3: CATSTGGGPHYEQYF. The CDR3 DNA reads TGTGCCACCAGCACGGGGGGAGGCCCCCATTACGAGCAGTACTTC.

The chain combines TRBV10-3 with TRBJ2-2; 12 bases match TRBD2. Trimming removed 5 bases from V and 4 bases from J; junction bases left unmatched: 5. The CDR3 has 16 residues. CDR1 ENHRY and CDR2 SYGVKD come from the germline V gene. The CDR3 sequence is CAISRGLAGTTGELFF. In nucleotides, the CDR3 is TGTGCCATCAGTCGCGGACTAGCGGGGACCACCGGGGAGCTGTTTTTT.

V gene TRBV5-1 combines with J gene TRBJ2-5; D unresolved. The CDR3 loop spans 15 amino acids. Germline-derived CDR1 and CDR2 are SGHRS and YFSETQ. V was clipped by 0 bases and J by 7 bases, with 16 bases between them. CDR3 sequence (DNA): TGCGCCAGCAGCTTGGGGGGAAGTGGGGAAGTGACCCAGTACTTC. It encodes CASSLGGSGEVTQYF.

The sample holds one count of this clone. The V call is TRBV10-3, the J call TRBJ2-2; 10 bases align to TRBD2. V gave up 8 bases and J gave up 8 bases; unmatched junction bases: 11. Germline V gives CDR1 ENHRY, CDR2 SYGVKD. The CDR3 consists of 15 residues. CDR3 loop: CAIRTGLAGAGELFF. CDR3 nucleotide sequence: TGTGCCATCCGGACGGGCCTAGCGGGAGCGGGGGAGCTGTTTTTT.

The gene calls are TRBV7-2 and TRBJ2-3; the D gene is possibly TRBD2 (6 bases). The CDR3 spans 13 residues. The germline V and J ends were trimmed by 2 bases and 4 bases, with 7 bases remaining between them. Germline CDR1 reads SGHTA; CDR2 reads FQGNSA. CDR3 coding DNA: TGTGCCAGCAGCTTAAGGGAGGCAGATACGCAGTATTTT. Translating gives CASSLREADTQYF.

The chain links TRBV6-5 to TRBJ1-2, with 8 positions matching TRBD1. V shed 10 bases, J shed 2 bases, and the junction held 6 bases outside the gene matches. The CDR3 runs to 13 residues. Germline V gene data show CDR1 as MNHEY and CDR2 as SVGAGI. DNA of the CDR3: TGTGCCACACACAGGGGGGGAAACTATGGCTACACCTTC. It yields the protein CATHRGGNYGYTF.

This clone was seen a single time. The V gene is TRBV4-2, the J gene TRBJ1-1; 7 nucleotides agree with TRBD1. The germline V gene encodes CDR1 LGHNA and CDR2 YNFKEQ. CDR3 length equals 14 residues. V lost 1 base, J lost 11 bases, and 10 bases stayed unmatched. The CDR3 coding sequence is TGTGCCAGCAGCCAAGTATACAGGGGCTCCCTGGCTTTCTTT. It yields the protein CASSQVYRGSLAFF.

The rearrangement joins TRBV28 to TRBJ2-7, with 11 bases aligning to TRBD1. This CDR3 is built from 12 residues. Germline-derived CDR1 and CDR2 are MDHEN and SYDVKM. V was clipped by 9 bases and J by 6 bases; unmatched bases: 4. The DNA of the CDR3 is TGTGCCAGGCGGGACAGGGGGTGCGAGCAGTACTTC. It codes for CARRDRGCEQYF.

This clone was picked up one time. The chain links TRBV4-1 to TRBJ2-6; 9 nucleotides align to TRBD1. The CDR3 has 18 residues. Trimming removed 2 bases from V and 2 bases from J; junction bases left unmatched: 7. Germline values: CDR1 MGHRA, CDR2 YSYEKL. Here the CDR3 DNA reads TGCGCCAGCAGCCAACCGGACAGGGGTGGCACTGGGGCCAACGTCCTGACTTTC. It translates to CASSQPDRGGTGANVLTF.

This chain links TRBV28 with TRBJ2-1, with TRBD1 matching 7 bases. J was trimmed by 7 bases and V by 3 bases; bases with no gene match: 3. This CDR3 has 13 residues. Germline V CDR1 and CDR2: MDHEN, SYDVKM. CDR3 amino acids: CASSLGTVNEQFF. The CDR3 bases are TGTGCCAGCAGTTTGGGGACAGTGAATGAGCAGTTCTTC. Complete variable domain (other parts from reference TRBV28 and TRBJ2-1): DVKVTQSSRYLVKRTGEKVFLECVQDMDHENMFWYRQDPGLGLRLIYFSYDVKMKEKGDIPEGYSVSREKKERFSLILESASTNQTSMYLCASSLGTVNEQFFGPGTRLTVL.

The V and J genes are TRBV9 and TRBJ2-1, with 10 bases matching TRBD2. Per the germline V gene, CDR1 is SGDLS and CDR2 is YYNGEE. This CDR3 has 13 amino acids. The J segment lost 12 bases and the V segment lost 10 bases, leaving 13 bases of the junction unmatched. Written as DNA, the CDR3 is TGTGCCCGGGGCAGCGGGAGGGCCGAGCGGCAGTTCTTC. Protein product: CARGSGRAERQFF.

The chain combines TRBV5-4 with TRBJ2-3; D unresolved. The V end lost 1 base, the J end lost 2 bases, and 8 bases lay between the germline ends. The CDR3 totals 14 residues. The germline V gene has CDR1 SGHNT and CDR2 YYREEE (reference sequence). CDR3: CASSLNRPTDTQYF. CDR3 bases: TGTGCCAGCAGCTTGAACAGACCCACAGATACGCAGTATTTT. Looking up the rest from reference TRBV5-4 and TRBJ2-3 gives the full variable domain: ETGVTQSPTHLIKTRGQQVTLRCSSQSGHNTVSWYQQALGQGPQFIFQYYREEENGRGNFPPRFSGLQFPNYSSELNVNALELDDSALYLCASSLNRPTDTQYFGPGTRLTVL.

Details on this clone: The sample holds other DNA sequences that translate to the same CDR3. This chain uses TRBV18 with TRBJ2-1, with D possibly matching TRBD2 (6 bases). There are 13 residues in the CDR3. The germline V gene encodes CDR1 KGHSH and CDR2 LQKENI. V was trimmed by 3 bases and J by 4 bases, leaving 7 bases between them. The CDR3 coding sequence is TGTGCCAGCTCACCGGGACTTTACAATGAGCAGTTCTTC. Protein product: CASSPGLYNEQFF.

This chain joins TRBV19 and TRBJ2-3; 8 bases are a match to TRBD2. The J segment lost 2 bases and the V segment lost 4 bases, leaving 11 bases of the junction unmatched. Germline V CDR1 and CDR2: LNHDA, SQIVND (reference sequence). This CDR3 is 17 amino acids long. CDR3 nucleotides: TGTGCCAGTAGTACTCTCTGGCGGGAGGCACTCACAGATACGCAGTATTTT. It yields the protein CASSTLWREALTDTQYF.

The rearrangement uses TRBV15 and TRBJ2-7; D may be TRBD1 or TRBD2 (6 bases each). The V gene lost 5 bases and the J gene lost 0 bases, with 20 bases spanning the gap. There are 17 residues in the CDR3. Germline CDR1 LNHNV, CDR2 YYDKDF (reference sequence). In nucleotides, the CDR3 is TGTGCCACCAGCCCGGGGGCGGGGATCACCAGCTCCTACGAGCAGTACTTC. This sequence encodes CATSPGAGITSSYEQYF. The full variable domain, its missing parts supplied by reference TRBV15 and TRBJ2-7, is DAMVIQNPRYQVTQFGKPVTLSCSQTLNHNVMYWYQQKSSQAPKLLFHYYDKDFNNEADTPDNFQSRRPNTSFCFLDIRSPGLGDTAMYLCATSPGAGITSSYEQYFGPGTRLTVT.

The V and J genes are TRBV19 and TRBJ1-4; the D gene is possibly TRBD1 (6 bases). The V end lost 1 base, the J end lost 10 bases, and 16 bases lay between the germline ends. Germline values: CDR1 LNHDA, CDR2 SQIVND (reference sequence). This CDR3 is 15 amino acids long. CDR3 residues: CASSIVGLQGAKLFF. CDR3 DNA sequence: TGTGCCAGTAGTATAGTAGGATTACAGGGAGCAAAACTGTTTTTT.

CDR3 sequence reads: CASSVGDRVADTQYF. The CDR3 nucleotides read TGCGCCAGCAGTGTAGGGGACAGGGTGGCAGATACGCAGTATTTT. This chain uses TRBV5-1 with TRBJ2-3, with 9 bases identical to TRBD1. V lost 5 bases and J lost 4; bases outside the gene matches: 8. This CDR3 has 15 amino acids. Germline loops: CDR1 SGHRS, CDR2 YFSETQ.

This clone was observed a single time. The J gene is TRBJ2-3, the V gene TRBV5-8, with D possibly TRBD1 on 6 matching bases. V dropped 2 bases and J dropped 2 bases, with 12 bases sitting between them. Looked up from germline, CDR1 is SGHTS and CDR2 is YDEGEE. CDR3 length: 15 residues. The CDR3 DNA reads TGTGCCAGCAGCTTTCCGGACAGACTCACAGATACGCAGTATTTT. This encodes CASSFPDRLTDTQYF.